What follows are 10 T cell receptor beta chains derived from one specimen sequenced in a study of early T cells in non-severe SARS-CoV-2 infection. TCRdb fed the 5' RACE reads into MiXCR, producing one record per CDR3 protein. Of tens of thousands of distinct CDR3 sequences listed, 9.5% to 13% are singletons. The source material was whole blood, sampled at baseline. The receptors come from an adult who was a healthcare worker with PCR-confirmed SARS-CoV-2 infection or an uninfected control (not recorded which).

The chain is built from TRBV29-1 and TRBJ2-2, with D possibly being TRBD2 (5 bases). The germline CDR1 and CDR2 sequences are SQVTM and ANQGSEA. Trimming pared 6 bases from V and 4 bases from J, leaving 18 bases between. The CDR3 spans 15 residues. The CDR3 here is CSVIPLGLGTGELFF. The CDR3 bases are TGCAGCGTGATCCCACTAGGGTTGGGCACCGGGGAGCTGTTTTTT.

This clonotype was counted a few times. DNA of the CDR3: TGTGCCAGCAGTTTAGGTTCCAGCGGGGGCACAGATACGCAGTATTTT. Residues: CASSLGSSGGTDTQYF. The chain couples TRBV6-6 to TRBJ2-3; 7 nucleotides align to TRBD2. The V gene end was trimmed by 4 bases and the J gene end by 1 base; junction bases not matched to a gene: 8. Looked up from germline, CDR1 is MNHNY and CDR2 is SVGAGI (reference sequence). The CDR3 spans 16 residues.

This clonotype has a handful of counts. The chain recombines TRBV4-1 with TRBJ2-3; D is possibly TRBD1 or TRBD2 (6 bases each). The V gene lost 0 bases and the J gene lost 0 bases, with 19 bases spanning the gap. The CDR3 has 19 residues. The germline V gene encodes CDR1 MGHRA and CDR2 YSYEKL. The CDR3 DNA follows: TGCGCCAGCAGCCAAGATCCTCGTCGTACAGGGACTAGCACAGATACGCAGTATTTT. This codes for CASSQDPRRTGTSTDTQYF.

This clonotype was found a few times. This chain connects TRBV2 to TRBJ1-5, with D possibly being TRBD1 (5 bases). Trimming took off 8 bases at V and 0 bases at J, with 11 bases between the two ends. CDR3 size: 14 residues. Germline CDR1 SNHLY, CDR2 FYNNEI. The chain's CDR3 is CASGDLDSNQPQHF. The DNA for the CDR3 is TGTGCCAGCGGGGACTTAGATAGCAATCAGCCCCAGCATTTT. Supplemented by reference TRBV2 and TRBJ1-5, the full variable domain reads EPEVTQTPSHQVTQMGQEVILRCVPISNHLYFYWYRQILGQKVEFLVSFYNNEISEKSEIFDDQFSVERPDGSNFTLKIRSTKLEDSAMYFCASGDLDSNQPQHFGDGTRLSIL.

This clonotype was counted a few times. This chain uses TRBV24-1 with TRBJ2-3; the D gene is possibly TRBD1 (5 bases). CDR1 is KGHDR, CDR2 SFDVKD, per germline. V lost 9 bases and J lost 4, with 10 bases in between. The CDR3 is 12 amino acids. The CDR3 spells CATSGRADTQYF. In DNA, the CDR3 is TGTGCCACCTCAGGCAGGGCAGATACGCAGTATTTT.

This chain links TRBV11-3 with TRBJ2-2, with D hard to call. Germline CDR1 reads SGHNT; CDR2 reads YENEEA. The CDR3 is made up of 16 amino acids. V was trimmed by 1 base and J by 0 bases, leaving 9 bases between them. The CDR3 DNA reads TGTGCCAGCAGCTTAGGTGCTCAGGCGAACACCGGGGAGCTGTTTTTT. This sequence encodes CASSLGAQANTGELFF.

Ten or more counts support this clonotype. In nucleotides, the CDR3 is TGTGCCAGCAGCCACGAGGGAGCCTACGAGCAGTACTTC. This gives the protein CASSHEGAYEQYF. The rearrangement links TRBV7-9 to TRBJ2-7; the D gene is possibly TRBD2 (5 bases). Deletions cut 5 bases from V and 2 bases from J, with 10 bases between. Germline CDR1 is SEHNR and CDR2 is FQNEAQ (reference sequence). The CDR3 runs to 13 residues.

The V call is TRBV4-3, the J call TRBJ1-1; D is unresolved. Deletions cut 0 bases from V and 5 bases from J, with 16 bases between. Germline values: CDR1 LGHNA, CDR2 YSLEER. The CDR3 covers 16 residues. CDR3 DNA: TGCGCCAGCAGCCAAGATCCCGGGTCCATCGGTACTGAAGCTTTCTTT. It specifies CASSQDPGSIGTEAFF.

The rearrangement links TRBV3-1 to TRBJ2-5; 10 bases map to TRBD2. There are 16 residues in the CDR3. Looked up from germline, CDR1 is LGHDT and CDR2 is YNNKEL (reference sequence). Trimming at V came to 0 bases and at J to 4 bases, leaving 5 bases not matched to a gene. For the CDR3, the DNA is TGTGCCAGCAGCCAAGAAAGGCTAGCGGGGGCAGAGACCCAGTACTTC. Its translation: CASSQERLAGAETQYF.

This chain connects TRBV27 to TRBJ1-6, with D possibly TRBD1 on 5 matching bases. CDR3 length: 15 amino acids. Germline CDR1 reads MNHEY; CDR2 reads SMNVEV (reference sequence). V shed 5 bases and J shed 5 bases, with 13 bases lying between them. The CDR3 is CASSLQQVNNSPLHF. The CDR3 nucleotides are TGTGCCAGCAGTCTCCAACAGGTGAATAATTCACCCCTCCACTTT.